This record concerns one T cell receptor (beta chain) sequence. As yet, its antigen is unknown. The junction differs from germline at one of its ends, possibly a read error. The identical CDR3 is also encoded by other nucleotide sequences in the sample. The sample originates from a study of circulating and synovial CD4+ cells in juvenile arthritis. Study-level points and caveats: Some such blood samples were as oligoclonal as synovium.

The CDR3 loop spans 16 amino acids. The germline gives CDR1 MRHNA, CDR2 SNTAGT. The table came from immunoSEQ multiplex PCR; TCRdb's copy has only in-frame clones and leaves some out. The sample yields 30,000 to 40,000 clones, about 95% seen once. Sequencing used CD4+ T cells from blood. The J gene is TRBJ1-6, the V gene TRBV6-4; no clear D gene. The sequence derives from a human donor with juvenile idiopathic arthritis. Written as DNA, the CDR3 is TGTGCCAGCAGTGACCCGGAGAGCTCCTATAATTCCCCCCTCCACTTT. This translates into CASSDPESSYNSPLHF.